This T cell receptor (beta chain) was profiled in a study of blood T cells in healthy people across ages (dated by TCRdb to the mid-2010s). Describing the broader study: In model experiments, template switching captured about one uniquely barcoded TCR beta cDNA molecule for every two T cells. To track age-related changes in TCR beta repertoire diversity, the study relied on deep sequencing normalized with unique cDNA molecular identifiers. The donors were split into four age groups: young (average about 16 years), middle-aged (around 40), aged (more than 60) and long-lived (approximately 89). To avoid experimental bias, donors of different ages were distributed randomly across sequencing lanes. Using the same blood draw, the study looked at two additional independent replicas of 1 million unique cDNA reads for two donors, one aged 18 to 30 and the other aged 80 or older. Here is what the overall study found, with its caveats: Estimates of total diversity based on one million sequenced T cells were regarded as lower bounds and as underestimates. The percentage of naive T cells measured by flow cytometry correlated strongly with observed TCR beta diversity. Observed TCR beta diversity per million T cells fell roughly linearly with age, and a significant reduction was already apparent by age about 38. The CMV infection status of donors was not known, potentially confounding age-related changes in expanded clonotypes. The long-lived group showed more naive CD4+ T cells, fewer expanded clones and increased TCR diversity than the aged group, suggesting age selection. Bulk unsorted PBMC profiling prevented conclusive comparison of naive and antigen-experienced compartments.

The donors were about 40 Caucasian individuals from Russia, aged about 6 to 100 years, who were systemically healthy. Approximately 9 milliliters of peripheral blood were collected from each donor into EDTA-treated Vacutainer tubes. Ficoll-Paque density-gradient centrifugation was used to isolate PBMCs, with at least 7 million per sample. Total RNA, at least 5 micrograms per sample, was extracted from PBMCs with Trizol reagent. For every donor, an aliquot of PBMCs went through flow cytometry to measure the percentages of naive CD45RAhigh/CD27high T cells. This clonotype was seen a few times. This clone's antigen is unknown. Base quality data are lacking; no much larger clone is found one base away. The protocol used for the library was 5' RACE. The instrument given in TCRdb is Illumina HiSeq 2500. The second PCR ran for about 6 to 12 cycles and used a J-beta primer mix along with a sample-barcoded 5' primer. A template-switch 5' adaptor carrying 12 random nucleotides introduced a unique molecular identifier onto each TCR beta cDNA molecule. Each sample yielded at least 3 million CDR3-containing paired-end reads. All of the RNA was converted into first-strand cDNA using the Mint cDNA synthesis kit, with a TRBC-specific oligonucleotide serving as the primer. Following uracil-DNA glycosylase treatment, all cDNA underwent a first 18-cycle PCR with the universal primers M1SS and BC2_uni_R. From the authors' description of their analysis: Each sample was normalized by randomly selecting 1 million high-quality reads, each carrying a distinct molecular identifier. Instead of being binned into consensus sequences, reads with shared molecular identifiers were discarded. MiTCR, set to a Q25 quality threshold and the strictest error-elimination algorithm, was used for CDR3 identification, clonotype clustering and error correction. A nonparametric unseen species model with Euler transformation was used to estimate a lower bound on total TCR beta diversity. The public reads were reprocessed in TCRdb via fastp at Q25 and MiXCR, keeping in-frame beta chains. Rows matching on CDR3 protein sequence are summarized as one entry with the most common DNA and genes. What appears here as the V and J calls and clone size reflects TCRdb's work, not the paper's. This sample has about 1.5 million distinct CDR3 sequences in its table, and 40% to 50% of those were observed once. The top ten constitute roughly 7.7% of the sample.

V trim: 4 bases; J trim: 6 bases; unmatched bases: 4. Counted from cysteine to phenylalanine, this CDR3 has 13 amino acids. Only the CDR3 part of the read is kept: 39 bases, read in frame from the first base. Recombination linked TRBV12-3 or TRBV12-4 to TRBJ1-1; the junction holds 8 bases that match TRBD1. This clonotype was obtained from a woman under 30 in good health. Sequenced: blood. The CDR3 region: CASSSGGRPEAFF. The DNA sequence is given as TGTGCCAGCAGTTCAGGGGGCCGGCCTGAAGCTTTCTTT.